The 18 T cell receptor beta chains listed next were all sequenced from one sample in a study of immune evolution from preneoplasia to lung adenocarcinoma. Sequencing used immunoSEQ multiplex PCR; TCRdb keeps in-frame clones, though not all of them. Found here are about 4,400 clones, 86% of them singletons; the top ten hold about 4%. Sequencing used FFPE minimally invasive lung adenocarcinoma tissue. These receptors were collected from a donor aged 70 or older with lung adenocarcinoma.

This rearrangement joins TRBV19 to TRBJ2-7; TRBD1 is a possible D gene (6 bases). V was pared by 6 bases and J by 6 bases, with 18 bases between. Germline V gene lookup returns CDR1 LNHDA and CDR2 SQIVND (reference sequence). CDR3 length: 14 amino acids. CDR3 DNA sequence: TGTGCCAGTAGACCTTGGGCAGGGGTGGGCGAGCAGTACTTC. Translated, it gives CASRPWAGVGEQYF.

This clone was recorded a few times. V and J are TRBV27 and TRBJ1-5; D uncertain. This CDR3 spans 12 amino acids. The germline CDR1 and CDR2 sequences are MNHEY and SMNVEV (reference sequence). The V gene lost 3 bases and the J gene lost 6 bases, with 6 bases spanning the gap. As DNA, the CDR3 is TGTGCCAGCAGTTTCTGGGGTCAGCCCCAGCATTTT. Amino acids: CASSFWGQPQHF.

CDR3 nucleotides: TGTGCCAGCAGTTACCTCCGGACAGGGGTCGGCAATGAGCAGTTCTTC. Translating it yields CASSYLRTGVGNEQFF. The chain carries TRBV7-3 and TRBJ2-1, with TRBD1 matching over 9 bases. In germline, CDR1 is SGHTA, CDR2 FQGTGA. V was pared by 6 bases and J by 6 bases, with 12 bases of the junction left unmatched. There are 16 residues in the CDR3.

This chain connects TRBV27 to TRBJ2-1; 10 bases match TRBD2. V shed 10 bases and J 6 bases; nucleotides not matched to a gene: 9. Germline V gene data show CDR1 as MNHEY and CDR2 as SMNVEV (reference sequence). The CDR3 runs to 14 residues. The CDR3 protein is CATATSGIVNEQFF. The CDR3 DNA follows: TGTGCCACTGCCACTAGCGGGATTGTCAATGAGCAGTTCTTC.

This chain connects TRBV4-1 to TRBJ1-2; D not resolved. V was shortened by 0 bases and J by 4 bases, with 9 bases between the two germline ends. The CDR3 extends over 14 amino acids. CDR1 is MGHRA, CDR2 YSYEKL, per germline. The CDR3 DNA sequence: TGCGCCAGCAGCCAAGAACAACAGACCTATGGCTACACCTTC. This translates into CASSQEQQTYGYTF.

The V call is TRBV11-2, the J call TRBJ1-2; D ambiguous. This CDR3 has 15 amino acids. The germline gives CDR1 SGHAT, CDR2 FQNNGV. V was trimmed by 4 bases and J by 4 bases, leaving 16 bases between them. The CDR3 coding sequence is TGTGCCAGCAGCTCCACGGACCGGACCCGCTATGGCTACACCTTC. Encoded protein: CASSSTDRTRYGYTF.

The chain links TRBV5-5 to TRBJ2-3; TRBD2 matches 9 bases. The ends lost 3 bases at V and 0 bases at J; junction bases unmatched: 14. This CDR3 region has 19 residues. The germline V gene encodes CDR1 SGHKS and CDR2 YYEKEE (reference sequence). The CDR3 DNA is TGTGCCAGCAGCTACGATATAGGTAGCGGGAGTCCTAGCACAGATACGCAGTATTTT. Translating gives CASSYDIGSGSPSTDTQYF.

The rearrangement links TRBV7-3 to TRBJ2-1, with 7 bases that match TRBD1. V was clipped by 5 bases and J by 9 bases; unmatched bases: 7. Looked up from germline, CDR1 is SGHTA and CDR2 is FQGTGA. There are 13 residues in the CDR3. The DNA of the CDR3 is TGTGCCAGCAGCGTACAGGGGTGGGGTGAGCAGTTCTTC. Translation gives CASSVQGWGEQFF.

V usage is TRBV4-3 and J usage is TRBJ2-5; TRBD2 aligns across 7 bases. CDR1 LGHNA and CDR2 YSLEER come from the germline V gene. The CDR3 has 14 residues. Trimming removed 6 bases from V and 3 bases from J; junction bases left unmatched: 7. In DNA, the CDR3 is TGCGCCAGCAGTTCCGGACTAGGGGAAGAGACCCAGTACTTC. This sequence encodes CASSSGLGEETQYF.

This CDR3 is CAWSVQRETQYF. The CDR3 DNA reads TGTGCCTGGAGTGTACAGCGGGAGACCCAGTACTTC. The rearrangement links TRBV30 to TRBJ2-5; a possible D gene is TRBD2 (5 bases). This CDR3 is built from 12 residues. Trimming took 0 bases from V and 5 from J, leaving 7 bases between them. Germline V CDR1 and CDR2: GTSNPN, SVGIG (reference sequence).

CDR3 nucleotide sequence: TGCGCCAGCCGGAATACTTCCTACGAGCAGTACTTC. It codes for CASRNTSYEQYF. V gene TRBV10-2 combines with J gene TRBJ2-7; the D is unclear. V was trimmed by 8 bases and J by 1 base, leaving 9 bases between them. The CDR3 spans 12 residues. Germline CDR1 reads WSHSY; CDR2 reads SAAADI.

The chain employs TRBV11-3 and TRBJ2-1; 7 nucleotides align to TRBD1. Germline trimming cut 5 bases from V and 6 bases from J; bases unmatched to any gene: 7. This CDR3 region has 14 residues. Germline-derived CDR1 and CDR2 are SGHNT and YENEEA. CDR3 protein: CASSNRGLSNEQFF. DNA for the CDR3: TGTGCCAGCAGCAACAGGGGATTGAGCAATGAGCAGTTCTTC. Variable domain in full (rest from reference TRBV11-3 and TRBJ2-1): EAGVVQSPRYKIIEKKQPVAFWCNPISGHNTLYWYLQNLGQGPELLIRYENEEAVDDSQLPKDRFSAERLKGVDSTLKIQPAELGDSAVYLCASSNRGLSNEQFFGPGTRLTVL.

Only a few counts were recorded for this clone. This chain links TRBV6-4 with TRBJ1-4, with a tentative D call TRBD1 (6 bases). The CDR3 extends over 14 amino acids. The germline gives CDR1 MRHNA, CDR2 SNTAGT. V lost 5 bases and J 2 bases, leaving 9 bases between the germline ends. Here the CDR3 DNA reads TGTGCCAGCAGTCACAGGGCCACTAATGAAAAACTGTTTTTT. Encoded protein: CASSHRATNEKLFF.

This chain connects TRBV30 to TRBJ2-5; 8 positions match TRBD1. J lost 6 bases, V lost 0 bases, and 9 bases had no gene match. Germline V gene lookup returns CDR1 GTSNPN and CDR2 SVGIG (reference sequence). CDR3 length equals 15 residues. CDR3 sequence reads: CAWSVGDRRRQTQYF. The CDR3 DNA sequence: TGTGCCTGGAGTGTAGGGGACAGGAGAAGACAGACCCAGTACTTC.

J is TRBJ2-3 and V is TRBV6-4; D uncertain. CDR3 size: 13 residues. CDR1 is MRHNA and CDR2 is SNTAGT in the germline V gene. V gave up 5 bases and J gave up 2 bases, with 8 bases separating them. CDR3 loop: CASSLGSTDTQYF. The CDR3 bases are TGTGCCAGCAGTCTAGGCTCCACAGATACGCAGTATTTT.

This clone has only one observation. The rearrangement links TRBV5-4 to TRBJ2-1; D may be TRBD1 (5 bases). The germline V and J ends were trimmed by 0 bases and 7 bases, with 8 bases remaining between them. The CDR3 length is 13 residues. Germline CDR1 reads SGHNT; CDR2 reads YYREEE (reference sequence). CDR3 sequence: CASSLVSGNEQFF. DNA of the CDR3: TGTGCCAGCAGCTTGGTGTCAGGGAATGAGCAGTTCTTC.

The rearrangement uses TRBV5-8 and TRBJ2-7, with 8 bases fitting TRBD1. Germline loops: CDR1 SGHTS, CDR2 YDEGEE. Trimming took 3 bases from V and 2 from J; bases not matched to a gene: 4. This CDR3 has 14 amino acids. CDR3 in DNA: TGTGCCAGCAGCTCCTGGACAGGGACCTACGAGCAGTACTTC. It yields the protein CASSSWTGTYEQYF.

For this clone: Germline is not matched at one junction end, which may reflect a read error. The sample has other DNA sequences that encode this CDR3 too. V usage is TRBV5-8 and J usage is TRBJ1-1, with 8 nucleotides matching TRBD1. Per germline, CDR1 SGHTS and CDR2 YDEGEE. The length of the CDR3 is 14 residues. The DNA of the CDR3 is TGTGCCAGCAGATTGGACAGGGAAGGGACTGAAGCTTTCTTT. Translated: CASRLDREGTEAFF.